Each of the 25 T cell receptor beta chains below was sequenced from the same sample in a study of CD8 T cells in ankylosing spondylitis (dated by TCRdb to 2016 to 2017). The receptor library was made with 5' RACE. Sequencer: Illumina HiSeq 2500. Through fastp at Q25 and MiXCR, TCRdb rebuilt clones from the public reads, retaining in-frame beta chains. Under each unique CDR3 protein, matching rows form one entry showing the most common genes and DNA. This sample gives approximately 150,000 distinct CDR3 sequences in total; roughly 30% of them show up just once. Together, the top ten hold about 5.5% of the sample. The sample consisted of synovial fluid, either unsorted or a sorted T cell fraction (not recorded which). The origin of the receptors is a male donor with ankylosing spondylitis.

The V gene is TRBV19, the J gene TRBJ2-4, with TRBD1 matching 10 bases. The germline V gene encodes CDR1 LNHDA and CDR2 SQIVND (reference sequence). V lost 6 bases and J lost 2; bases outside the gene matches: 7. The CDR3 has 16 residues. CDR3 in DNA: TGTGCCAGTAGCCCCGGGACAGGGGCTCCCAAAAACATTCAGTACTTC. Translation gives CASSPGTGAPKNIQYF.

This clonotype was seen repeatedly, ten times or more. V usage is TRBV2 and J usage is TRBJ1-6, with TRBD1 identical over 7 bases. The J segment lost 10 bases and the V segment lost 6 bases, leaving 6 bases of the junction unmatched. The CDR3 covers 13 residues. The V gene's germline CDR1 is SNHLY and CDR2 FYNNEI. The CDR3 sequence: CASRVGGGSPLHF. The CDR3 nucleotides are TGTGCCAGCAGAGTAGGGGGCGGGTCACCCCTCCACTTT.

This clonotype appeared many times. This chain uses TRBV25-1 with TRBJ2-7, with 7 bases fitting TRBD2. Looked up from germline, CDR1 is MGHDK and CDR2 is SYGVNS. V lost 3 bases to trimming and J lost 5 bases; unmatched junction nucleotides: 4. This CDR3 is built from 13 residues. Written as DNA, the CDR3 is TGTGCCAGCAGTGAGGGGGGGAGGGACGAGCAGTACTTC. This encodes CASSEGGRDEQYF.

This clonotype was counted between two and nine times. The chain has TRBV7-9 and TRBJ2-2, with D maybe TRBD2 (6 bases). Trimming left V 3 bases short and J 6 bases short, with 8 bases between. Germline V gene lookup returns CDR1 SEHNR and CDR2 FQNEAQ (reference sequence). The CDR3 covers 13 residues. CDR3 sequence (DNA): TGTGCCAGCAGCTTGACTAGTGCCGGGGAGCTGTTTTTT. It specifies CASSLTSAGELFF.

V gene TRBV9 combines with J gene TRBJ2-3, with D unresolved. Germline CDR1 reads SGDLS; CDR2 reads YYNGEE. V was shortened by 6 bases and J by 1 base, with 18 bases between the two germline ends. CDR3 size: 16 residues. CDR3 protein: CASTRLGGSGTDTQYF. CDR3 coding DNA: TGTGCCAGCACCAGATTAGGTGGATCCGGCACAGATACGCAGTATTTT. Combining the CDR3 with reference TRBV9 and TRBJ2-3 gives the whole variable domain DSGVTQTPKHLITATGQRVTLRCSPRSGDLSVYWYQQSLDQGLQFLIQYYNGEERAKGNILERFSAQQFPDLHSELNLSSLELGDSALYFCASTRLGGSGTDTQYFGPGTRLTVL.

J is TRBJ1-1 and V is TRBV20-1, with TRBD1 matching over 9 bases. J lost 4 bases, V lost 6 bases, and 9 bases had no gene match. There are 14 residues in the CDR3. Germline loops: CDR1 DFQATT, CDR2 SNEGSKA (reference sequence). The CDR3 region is CSAPGQGGGTEAFF. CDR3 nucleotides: TGCAGTGCACCGGGACAGGGAGGGGGCACTGAAGCTTTCTTT.

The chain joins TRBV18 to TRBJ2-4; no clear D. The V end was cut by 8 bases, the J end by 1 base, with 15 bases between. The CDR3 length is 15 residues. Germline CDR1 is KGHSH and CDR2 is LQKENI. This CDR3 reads CASARSAEAKNIQYF. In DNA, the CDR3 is TGTGCCAGCGCCCGATCCGCTGAGGCCAAAAACATTCAGTACTTC.

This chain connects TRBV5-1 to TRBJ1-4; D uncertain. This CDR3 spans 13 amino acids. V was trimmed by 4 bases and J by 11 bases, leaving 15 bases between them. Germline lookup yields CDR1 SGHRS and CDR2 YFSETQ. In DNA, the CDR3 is TGCGCCAGCAGCCCCGGGAGTAGCTACAAACTGTTTTTT. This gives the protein CASSPGSSYKLFF.

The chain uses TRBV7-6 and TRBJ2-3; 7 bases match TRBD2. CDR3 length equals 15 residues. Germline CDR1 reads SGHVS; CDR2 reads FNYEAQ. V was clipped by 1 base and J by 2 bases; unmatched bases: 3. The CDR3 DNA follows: TGTGCCAGCAGCTTAGGCGGGGGTCCCACAGATACGCAGTATTTT. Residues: CASSLGGGPTDTQYF.

In nucleotides, the CDR3 is TGCGCCAGCAGCTTTCAAGCGGGGCTATCCTACAATGAGCAGTTCTTC. This translates into CASSFQAGLSYNEQFF. The V gene is TRBV5-1, the J gene TRBJ2-1; 7 bases are a match to TRBD2. With V trimmed by 2 bases and J by 1 base, 6 bases remained unmatched. The CDR3 loop spans 16 amino acids. CDR1 and CDR2 (germline): SGHRS, YFSETQ.

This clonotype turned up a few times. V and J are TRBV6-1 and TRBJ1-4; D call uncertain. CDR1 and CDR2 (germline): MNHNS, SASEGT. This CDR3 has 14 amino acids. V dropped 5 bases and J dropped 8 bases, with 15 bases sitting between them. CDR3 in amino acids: CASSTPRVGEKLFF. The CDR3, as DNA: TGTGCCAGCAGTACCCCGCGGGTAGGAGAAAAACTGTTTTTT.

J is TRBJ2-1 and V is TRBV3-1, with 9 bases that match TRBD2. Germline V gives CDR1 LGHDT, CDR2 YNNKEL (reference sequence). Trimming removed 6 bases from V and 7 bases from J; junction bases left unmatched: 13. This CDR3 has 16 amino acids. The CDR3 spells CASRRTLAGMGNEQFF. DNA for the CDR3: TGTGCCAGCAGACGGACCCTAGCGGGAATGGGTAATGAGCAGTTCTTC.

The CDR3: CASSVRPTINEQFF. The CDR3 DNA is TGTGCCAGCAGCGTACGTCCGACCATCAATGAGCAGTTCTTC. The chain links TRBV9 to TRBJ2-1; D is unresolved. Trimming shortened V by 1 base and J by 6 bases, and 11 bases separated the two germline ends. This CDR3 is built from 14 residues. Germline loops: CDR1 SGDLS, CDR2 YYNGEE.

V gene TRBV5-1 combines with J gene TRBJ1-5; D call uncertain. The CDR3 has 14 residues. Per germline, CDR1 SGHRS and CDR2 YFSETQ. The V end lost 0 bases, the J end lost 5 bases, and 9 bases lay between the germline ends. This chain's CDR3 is CASSLGGQHQPQHF. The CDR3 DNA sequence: TGCGCCAGCAGCTTGGGCGGCCAACATCAGCCCCAGCATTTT.

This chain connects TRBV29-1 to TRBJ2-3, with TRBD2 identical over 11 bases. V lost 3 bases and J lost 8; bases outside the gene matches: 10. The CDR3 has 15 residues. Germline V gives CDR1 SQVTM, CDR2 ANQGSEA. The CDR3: CSVEPLAGAPGTQYF. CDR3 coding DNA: TGCAGCGTTGAGCCACTAGCGGGAGCCCCCGGTACGCAGTATTTT.

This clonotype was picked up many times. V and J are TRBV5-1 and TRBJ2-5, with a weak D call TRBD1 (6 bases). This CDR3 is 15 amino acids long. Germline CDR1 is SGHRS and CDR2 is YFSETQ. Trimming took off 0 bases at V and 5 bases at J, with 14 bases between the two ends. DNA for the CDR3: TGCGCCAGCAGCTTGGACGGACAGCCGGTGGAGACCCAGTACTTC. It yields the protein CASSLDGQPVETQYF.

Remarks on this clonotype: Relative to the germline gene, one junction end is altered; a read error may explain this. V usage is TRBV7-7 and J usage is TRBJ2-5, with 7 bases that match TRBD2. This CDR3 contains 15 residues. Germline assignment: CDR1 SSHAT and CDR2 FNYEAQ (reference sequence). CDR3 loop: CASSLGLAEGETQYF. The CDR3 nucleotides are TGTGCTAGCAGCCTAGGGCTAGCGGAGGGAGAGACCCAGTACTTC.

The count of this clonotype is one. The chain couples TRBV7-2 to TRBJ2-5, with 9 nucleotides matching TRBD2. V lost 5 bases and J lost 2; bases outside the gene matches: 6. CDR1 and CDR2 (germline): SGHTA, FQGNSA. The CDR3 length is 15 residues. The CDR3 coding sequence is TGTGCCAGCAGCAGAATAGCGGGAGAGCAAGAGACCCAGTACTTC. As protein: CASSRIAGEQETQYF.

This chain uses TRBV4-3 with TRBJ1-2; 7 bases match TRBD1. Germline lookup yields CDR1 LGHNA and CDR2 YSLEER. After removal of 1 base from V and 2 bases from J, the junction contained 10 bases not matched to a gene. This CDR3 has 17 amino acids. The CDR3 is CASSQGLGGQENYGYTF. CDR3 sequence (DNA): TGCGCCAGCAGCCAAGGTCTAGGAGGACAGGAGAACTATGGCTACACCTTC.

This CDR3 is CASSTSGGYEQYF. As DNA, the CDR3 is TGTGCCAGCAGCACCTCAGGGGGCTACGAGCAGTACTTC. The V and J genes are TRBV7-9 and TRBJ2-7; 7 bases align to TRBD1. The germline CDR1 and CDR2 sequences are SEHNR and FQNEAQ (reference sequence). This CDR3 is built from 13 residues. V lost 5 bases and J lost 3; bases outside the gene matches: 4.

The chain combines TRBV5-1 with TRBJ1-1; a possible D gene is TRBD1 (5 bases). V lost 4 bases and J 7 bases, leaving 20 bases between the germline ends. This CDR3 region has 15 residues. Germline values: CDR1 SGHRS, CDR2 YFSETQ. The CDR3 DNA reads TGCGCCAGCAGCCCCAGCGGAGAGGGGTATCTTGAAGCTTTCTTT. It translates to CASSPSGEGYLEAFF.

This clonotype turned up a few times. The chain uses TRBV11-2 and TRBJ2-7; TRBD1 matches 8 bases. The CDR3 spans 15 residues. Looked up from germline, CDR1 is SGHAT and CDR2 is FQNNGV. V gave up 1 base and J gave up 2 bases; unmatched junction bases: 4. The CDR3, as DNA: TGTGCCAGCAGCTTAGCGACAGGGGATCCCTACGAGCAGTACTTC. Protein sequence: CASSLATGDPYEQYF.

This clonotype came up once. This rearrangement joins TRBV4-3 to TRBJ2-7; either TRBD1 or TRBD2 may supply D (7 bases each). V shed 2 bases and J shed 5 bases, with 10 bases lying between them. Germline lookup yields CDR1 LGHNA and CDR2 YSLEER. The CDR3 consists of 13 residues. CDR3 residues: CASSQQGGDEQYF. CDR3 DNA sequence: TGCGCCAGCAGCCAACAGGGGGGGGACGAGCAGTACTTC.

The CDR3 spells CSARTGEGASYNEQFF. The DNA of the CDR3 is TGCAGTGCTAGGACGGGGGAGGGTGCGTCCTACAATGAGCAGTTCTTC. The chain is built from TRBV20-1 and TRBJ2-1; 7 bases are a match to TRBD2. The CDR3 runs to 16 residues. The J segment lost 1 base and the V segment lost 3 bases, leaving 9 bases of the junction unmatched. Germline V gene lookup returns CDR1 DFQATT and CDR2 SNEGSKA (reference sequence).

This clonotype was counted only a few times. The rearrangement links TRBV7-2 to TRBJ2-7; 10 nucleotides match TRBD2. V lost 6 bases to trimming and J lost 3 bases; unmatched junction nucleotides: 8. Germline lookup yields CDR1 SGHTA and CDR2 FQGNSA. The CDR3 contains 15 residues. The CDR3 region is CASRPGTSAGYEQYF. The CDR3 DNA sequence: TGTGCCAGCAGACCCGGGACTAGCGCGGGCTACGAGCAGTACTTC.